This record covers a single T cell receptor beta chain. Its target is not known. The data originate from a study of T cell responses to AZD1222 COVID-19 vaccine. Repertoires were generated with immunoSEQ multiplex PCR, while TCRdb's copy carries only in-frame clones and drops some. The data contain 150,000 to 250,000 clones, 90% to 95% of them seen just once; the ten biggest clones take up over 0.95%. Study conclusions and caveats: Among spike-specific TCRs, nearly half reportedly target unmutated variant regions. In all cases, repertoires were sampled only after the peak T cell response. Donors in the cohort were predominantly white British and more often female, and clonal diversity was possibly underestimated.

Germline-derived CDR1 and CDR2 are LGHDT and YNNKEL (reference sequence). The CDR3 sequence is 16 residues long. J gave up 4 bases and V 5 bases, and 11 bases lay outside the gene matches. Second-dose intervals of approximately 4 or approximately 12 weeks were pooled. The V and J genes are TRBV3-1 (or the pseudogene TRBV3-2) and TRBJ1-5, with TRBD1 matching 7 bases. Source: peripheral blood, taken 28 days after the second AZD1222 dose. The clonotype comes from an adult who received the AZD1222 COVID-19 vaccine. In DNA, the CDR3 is TGTGCCAGCAGCTTGGCCCGACAGGGACCTAATCAGCCCCAGCATTTT. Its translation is CASSLARQGPNQPQHF.